Many counts were recorded for the clone carrying this T cell receptor beta chain. Its antigen is undetermined. Individual cDNA molecules received unique molecular identifiers during library preparation. TCRdb reprocessed the 5' RACE reads with MiXCR, giving one entry per CDR3 protein. The table includes 63,000 or so distinct CDR3 sequences, 12% detected once. This entry is derived from a study of early T cells in non-severe SARS-CoV-2 infection. The overall study: From unsorted whole blood, bulk RNA was sequenced, and the chains remained unpaired. Points from the study as a whole: VDJdb-based matching was biased toward anti-spike CD8 responses and missed private and CD4 specificities.

The length of the CDR3 is 11 residues. V was shortened by 10 bases and J by 4 bases, with 9 bases between the two germline ends. Germline lookup yields CDR1 LNHDA and CDR2 SQIVND (reference sequence). This chain uses TRBV19 with TRBJ2-3; D is uncertain. This receptor was taken from an adult who was a healthcare worker with PCR-confirmed SARS-CoV-2 infection or an uninfected control (not recorded which). The sample taken for sequencing was whole blood. In DNA form, the CDR3 reads TGTGCCACCGCCTCGGCAGATACGCAGTATTTT. Protein: CATASADTQYF.